What follows are 3 T cell receptor beta chains derived from one specimen sequenced in a study of beta chain features in type 1 diabetes. Expressed TCRB transcripts were sequenced after all isolated RNA was converted to cDNA. Generated by immunoSEQ multiplex PCR, the TCRdb table keeps only in-frame clones and is missing some. This sample has some 410,000 clones; approximately 14% occur once, and the top ten carry approximately 0.038%. What was sequenced was naive CD4+ T cells from blood. The source of these receptors is a man aged 30-40 years in good health.

In DNA, the CDR3 is TGCAGCGTTGAGGGACAGGGTACCTTTGGCTACACCTTC. Translating it yields CSVEGQGTFGYTF. The chain employs TRBV29-1 and TRBJ1-2; TRBD1 aligns across 9 bases. The CDR3 has 13 amino acids. Germline trimming cut 3 bases from V and 7 bases from J; bases unmatched to any gene: 6. Germline CDR1 and CDR2: SQVTM and ANQGSEA.

There are a few counts of this clone. The same CDR3 arises from other DNA sequences in this sample as well. The chain recombines TRBV4-1 with TRBJ1-2; maybe TRBD1 (6 bases). The V and J ends lost 1 base and 2 bases respectively, with 8 bases between them. CDR3 size: 14 residues. CDR1 and CDR2 (germline): MGHRA, YSYEKL. The CDR3 coding sequence is TGCGCCAGCAGCCAAGTTCAGGGGAACTATGGCTACACCTTC. This codes for CASSQVQGNYGYTF.

This clone was seen more than once but under ten times. The sample holds other DNA sequences that translate to the same CDR3. The J gene is TRBJ2-1, the V gene TRBV20-1; D not resolved. The CDR3 loop spans 11 amino acids. The V gene's germline CDR1 is DFQATT and CDR2 SNEGSKA (reference sequence). The ends were cut back, 1 base at V and 9 bases at J, with 7 bases in the middle. CDR3 residues: CSARVVSEQFF. The CDR3 DNA reads as TGCAGTGCTAGAGTTGTATCTGAGCAGTTCTTC.